The next 5 T cell receptor beta chains were all read from a single sample in a study of shared clonotypes between healthy human individuals. This table comes from immunoSEQ multiplex PCR, and its TCRdb copy is limited to in-frame clones, with some not included. The sample shows roughly 2 million clones, roughly 95% of them seen only once. Sequenced input: naive CD4+ T cells sorted from blood. Described subset: CD45RA+ positively selected. These receptors were collected from a man aged 18 to 30 in good health.

V usage is TRBV5-4 and J usage is TRBJ1-4, with D perhaps matching TRBD1 (5 bases). The length of the CDR3 is 15 residues. V was pared by 0 bases and J by 5 bases, with 11 bases between. Germline lookup yields CDR1 SGHNT and CDR2 YYREEE (reference sequence). CDR3 protein: CASSLDRGTNEKLFF. In DNA, the CDR3 is TGTGCCAGCAGCTTGGATCGGGGGACCAATGAAAAACTGTTTTTT. Full variable domain (outside the CDR3, taken from reference TRBV5-4 and TRBJ1-4): ETGVTQSPTHLIKTRGQQVTLRCSSQSGHNTVSWYQQALGQGPQFIFQYYREEENGRGNFPPRFSGLQFPNYSSELNVNALELDDSALYLCASSLDRGTNEKLFFGSGTQLSVL.

The V and J genes are TRBV5-4 and TRBJ1-1, with D maybe TRBD1 (5 bases). Germline assignment: CDR1 SGHNT and CDR2 YYREEE (reference sequence). The CDR3 covers 14 residues. Trimming pared 4 bases from V and 0 bases from J, leaving 10 bases between. CDR3 sequence reads: CASSGGLMNTEAFF. The CDR3 region has the DNA TGTGCCAGCAGCGGGGGTCTGATGAACACTGAAGCTTTCTTT.

V and J are TRBV19 and TRBJ2-3, with 9 positions matching TRBD2. Unmatched junction bases numbered 14, after V lost 6 bases and J lost 4 bases. The V gene's germline CDR1 is LNHDA and CDR2 SQIVND (reference sequence). The CDR3 contains 17 residues. CDR3 sequence: CASRRNPGTSYPDTQYF. Here the CDR3 DNA reads TGTGCCAGTAGAAGAAATCCCGGGACTAGCTATCCAGATACGCAGTATTTT.

Concerning this clone: This may come from a read error, since a much larger clone is one base off. The chain employs TRBV7-6 and TRBJ1-1; D not resolved. Germline values: CDR1 SGHVS, CDR2 FNYEAQ. This CDR3 is built from 14 residues. The V end lost 1 base, the J end lost 1 base, and 7 bases lay between the germline ends. The CDR3 loop reads CASSLDGTNTEAFF. The CDR3 DNA reads TGTGCCAGCAGCTTAGACGGCACGAACACTGAAGCTTTCTTT.

This chain joins TRBV27 and TRBJ2-6; D possibly uses TRBD1 or TRBD2 (6 bases each). There are 15 residues in the CDR3. CDR1 MNHEY and CDR2 SMNVEV come from the germline V gene (reference sequence). With 2 bases removed from V and 6 bases from J, the gap between germline ends came to 11 bases. The CDR3: CASSLEGGPANVLTF. CDR3 DNA sequence: TGTGCCAGCAGTTTAGAAGGGGGGCCGGCCAACGTCCTGACTTTC.